This T cell receptor beta chain originates from a study of response to subunit inactivated influenza vaccine (dated by TCRdb to 2016 to 2019). Describing the broader study: Deep quantitative T cell receptor repertoire profiling was used in the study to track responses to a trivalent subunit inactivated influenza vaccine. The full study reports these points: It was suggested by the authors that each seasonal influenza vaccination may recruit only a limited number of new T cells.

Spanning cysteine to phenylalanine, the CDR3 consists of 19 amino acids. The DNA shown is the 57-base CDR3, in frame from base 1. V is cut back by 0 bases and J by 1 base, with 14 bases in the junction unmatched. From the germline V gene, CDR1 is SGHVS and CDR2 is FNYEAQ. The library relied on RT-PCR. The data were produced on an Illumina HiSeq 2500. The public reads were run again by TCRdb, first through fastp at Q25 and then through MiXCR, and only productive beta chains were kept. Identical CDR3 protein sequences are pooled into one entry, listed with their most common genes and DNA. This sample comprises about 540,000 distinct CDR3 sequences, 20% to 25% of them detected only once. 2.5% to 3% of the sample is taken by the ten largest. This clonotype turned up a few times. What antigen it recognizes has not been identified. Nothing much larger sits one base from this clone, and base qualities are not available.

This same sample was also taken into another study, of T cells expressing NK-cell markers. As the second paper documents: The TCR beta cDNA libraries were made using 5'RACE template switching, a step that added both a universal primer site and unique molecular identifiers. About 8 donors provided sorted CD3+CD56+NKG2C+, CD3+CD56+NKG2C- and CD3+CD56-NKG2C+ T-cell subsets, whose TCR beta-chain repertoires were profiled. Seven of the eight sequenced donors were HCMV-seropositive and one was HCMV-seronegative. In several experiments an anti-gammadeltaTCR antibody was added to restrict sorting to alphabetaTCR-expressing T cells. In over 5 donors, the dominant CD3+CD56+NKG2C+ clonotypes were among the top 10 CD8+ clonotypes and accounted for roughly 1.0-7.0% of CD8+ T cells. Those dominant clonotypes were again the most abundant among CD3+CD56-NKG2C+ cells in a few donors, at about 28.3-65%. Whether the expanded NKG2C-expressing T cell clones were specific for HCMV antigens was left unclear. All eight donors whose samples were sequenced were randomly selected healthy volunteers, three of them men and five women. To determine HCMV serostatus, a commercial ELISA kit was used to detect HCMV-specific IgG in serum. Peripheral blood mononuclear cells were isolated from blood by Ficoll density gradient centrifugation. Using Miltenyi isolation kits, CD4+ and CD8+ T cells were isolated from PBMC through magnetic immunoseparation. Priming for cDNA synthesis came from the TCR beta constant segment, and two successive PCR amplification steps followed. Sequencing of the libraries produced 2 x 150 bp reads on Illumina HiSeq 2000/2500, MiSeq or NextSeq. MIGEC handled demultiplexing of the reads and grouping by UMI, while MiTCR was used to assemble and quantify clonotypes. To remove erroneous sequences, TCR cDNA sequences were retained only when supported by two or more reads. The tcR package was used for downstream repertoire analysis, and clonotypes were matched between fractions using CDR3 nucleotide sequence together with V segment. Antigen specificity was annotated against VDJdb with VDJmatch, allowing one amino acid substitution in CDR3.

Recombination joined TRBV7-6 with TRBJ2-7; the junction holds 8 bases that match TRBD1. This sequence was found in a man aged 50 to 59 who received an inactivated influenza vaccine. Donor details come from another sample of the same person, matched by shared clones. The specimen was CD4+ T cells sorted from PBMCs, collected 11 to 12 days after vaccination. The nucleotide sequence reads TGTGCCAGCAGCTTAGCCCAGCAGCCAGGACAGGGTTTTTCCTACGAGCAGTACTTC. Its translation is CASSLAQQPGQGFSYEQYF. With the portions outside the CDR3 filled from the reference TRBV7-6 and TRBJ2-7 genes, the complete variable region becomes GAGVSQSPRYKVTKRGQDVALRCDPISGHVSLYWYRQALGQGPEFLTYFNYEAQQDKSGLPNDRFSAERPEGSISTLTIQRTEQRDSAMYRCASSLAQQPGQGFSYEQYFGPGTRLTVT.